Sequencing of this T cell receptor (beta chain) was carried out in a study of cytomegalovirus exposure and HLA in healthy donors. The CDR3 is 14 residues long. Trimming took 5 bases from V and 8 from J; bases not matched to a gene: 6. Germline CDR1 MDHEN, CDR2 SYDVKM. 60 Vbeta and 13 Jbeta primers were used in PCR. Libraries were prepared by immunoSEQ multiplex PCR; TCRdb keeps only in-frame clonotypes and omits some of them. The table has around 150,000 clones, about 80% seen once. V usage is TRBV28 and J usage is TRBJ1-2, with 12 bases matching TRBD1. This clonotype was sampled from a man between 25 and 39 years old in good health and CMV-seronegative. Material: PBMCs. CDR3 bases: TGTGCCAGCAGTGAGGGACAGGGGGCACAAGGCTACACCTTC. This translates into CASSEGQGAQGYTF.